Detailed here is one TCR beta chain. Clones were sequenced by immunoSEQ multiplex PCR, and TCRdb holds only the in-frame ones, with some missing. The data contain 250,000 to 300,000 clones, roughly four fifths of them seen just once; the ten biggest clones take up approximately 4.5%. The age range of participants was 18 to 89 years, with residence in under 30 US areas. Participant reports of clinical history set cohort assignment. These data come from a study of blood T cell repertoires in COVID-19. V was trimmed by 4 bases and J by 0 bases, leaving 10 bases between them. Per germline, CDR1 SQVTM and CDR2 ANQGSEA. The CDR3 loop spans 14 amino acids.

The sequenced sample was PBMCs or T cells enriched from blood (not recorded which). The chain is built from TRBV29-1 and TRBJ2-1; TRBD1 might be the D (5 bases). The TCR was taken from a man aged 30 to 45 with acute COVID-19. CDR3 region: CSVGRQSSYNEQFF. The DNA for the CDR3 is TGCAGCGTTGGCAGACAGAGCTCCTACAATGAGCAGTTCTTC.